These 23 T cell receptor beta chains originate from one sample sequenced in a study of monozygotic twins with inflammatory bowel disease. TCRdb reprocessed the 5' RACE reads; each CDR3 protein has one entry and no DNA is given. The sample totals approximately 85,000 distinct CDR3 sequences. Sequenced material: blood. The receptors originated from a human donor with ulcerative colitis or Crohn's disease, or a healthy co-twin of an affected twin (not recorded which).

V and J are TRBV19 and TRBJ2-2; TCRdb designates TRBD1, a call that cannot be tested without DNA. Looked up from germline, CDR1 is LNHDA and CDR2 is SQIVND (reference sequence). This CDR3 has 14 amino acids. The CDR3 sequence is CASRADRLTGELFF.

This rearrangement joins TRBV5-1 to TRBJ2-4; TCRdb gives TRBD1 as the D gene, but with no DNA this cannot be confirmed. The CDR3 consists of 15 residues. Germline V gives CDR1 SGHRS, CDR2 YFSETQ. CDR3 sequence: CASSLNRVAKNIQYF.

V gene TRBV5-6 combines with J gene TRBJ1-2. The CDR3 is 14 residues long. The V gene's germline CDR1 is SGHDT and CDR2 YYEEEE. CDR3 sequence reads: CASTRRGGLDGYTF.

The chain links TRBV5-8 to TRBJ1-1; TCRdb names TRBD1, which stays unverified in the absence of DNA. Germline CDR1 SGHTS, CDR2 YDEGEE. The CDR3 is 15 amino acids. The CDR3 is CASSLARQGAPEAFF.

The chain joins TRBV6-5 to TRBJ1-1; TCRdb names TRBD1, which stays unverified in the absence of DNA. CDR3 length equals 15 residues. Germline V gene data show CDR1 as MNHEY and CDR2 as SVGAGI. The CDR3: CASSYSSGEGTEAFF.

The chain links TRBV7-9 to TRBJ1-5. In germline, CDR1 is SEHNR, CDR2 FQNEAQ (reference sequence). The CDR3 loop spans 13 amino acids. Here the CDR3 reads CASSSWFSQPQHF.

The chain recombines TRBV9 with TRBJ2-1. CDR3 length equals 17 residues. The germline V gene has CDR1 SGDLS and CDR2 YYNGEE. The CDR3 loop reads CASSPRTPNRDYNEQFF.

The chain is built from TRBV27 and TRBJ2-7; TCRdb's D gene call, TRBD1, goes unchecked for lack of DNA. The CDR3 is made up of 14 amino acids. Germline lookup yields CDR1 MNHEY and CDR2 SMNVEV (reference sequence). CDR3 protein: CASSFGTGNYEQYF.

The J gene is TRBJ1-5, the V gene TRBV28; as DNA is missing, the TRBD1 call by TCRdb cannot be tested. CDR1 MDHEN and CDR2 SYDVKM come from the germline V gene. CDR3 size: 15 residues. The CDR3 sequence: CASSQEQGNNQPQHF.

This rearrangement joins TRBV29-1 to TRBJ1-1; TCRdb calls TRBD1, which cannot be checked without DNA. Germline values: CDR1 SQVTM, CDR2 ANQGSEA. The CDR3 contains 14 residues. The CDR3 region is CSVVGTLLGTEAFF.

The chain employs TRBV3-1 and TRBJ1-1. CDR3 length equals 15 residues. From germline, CDR1 is LGHDT and CDR2 YNNKEL (reference sequence). The CDR3 region is CASSQENWGLVEAFF.

This sequence joins TRBV5-1 and TRBJ2-3; without DNA, the TCRdb call of TRBD2 cannot be checked. The CDR3 consists of 18 residues. Germline assignment: CDR1 SGHRS and CDR2 YFSETQ. The CDR3 protein is CASSPTGLAGAHTDTQYF.

CDR3 protein: CATSESIADTQYF. This chain uses TRBV24-1 with TRBJ2-3. The CDR3 has 13 amino acids. Per germline, CDR1 KGHDR and CDR2 SFDVKD.

J is TRBJ2-3 and V is TRBV11-2; TCRdb indicates TRBD1, and absent DNA this call remains unverified. Germline CDR1 SGHAT, CDR2 FQNNGV. This CDR3 comprises 17 residues. The CDR3 region is CASSLIARAGATDTQYF.

CDR3 sequence: CASSDRQGNTEAFF. The gene calls are TRBV2 and TRBJ1-1. The germline V gene encodes CDR1 SNHLY and CDR2 FYNNEI. CDR3 length: 14 amino acids.

The rearrangement links TRBV19 to TRBJ1-1. CDR3 length: 14 residues. Germline CDR1 reads LNHDA; CDR2 reads SQIVND (reference sequence). The CDR3 sequence is CASSIPTMNTEAFF.

J is TRBJ1-1 and V is TRBV7-6. The length of the CDR3 is 13 residues. The germline gives CDR1 SGHVS, CDR2 FNYEAQ. The CDR3 protein is CASVSYQNTEAFF.

The chain is built from TRBV6-1 and TRBJ2-5. CDR1 and CDR2 (germline): MNHNS, SASEGT. This CDR3 has 13 amino acids. CDR3 loop: CASSEDVRETQYF.

V is TRBV18 and J is TRBJ1-6; the TRBD1 assignment by TCRdb is unverifiable without DNA. The CDR3 totals 15 residues. Germline CDR1 KGHSH, CDR2 LQKENI. CDR3 in amino acids: CASEGEKRPNSPLHF. The variable domain in full, completed from reference TRBV18 and TRBJ1-6, reads NAGVMQNPRHLVRRRGQEARLRCSPMKGHSHVYWYRQLPEEGLKFMVYLQKENIIDESGMPKERFSAEFPKEGPSILRIQQVVRGDSAAYFCASEGEKRPNSPLHFGNGTRLTVT.

The chain uses TRBV11-2 and TRBJ2-3. This CDR3 is 17 amino acids long. Germline lookup yields CDR1 SGHAT and CDR2 FQNNGV. This chain's CDR3 is CASSLDHAGTFSDTQYF.

The chain links TRBV10-3 to TRBJ2-2. The CDR3 extends over 15 amino acids. CDR1 ENHRY and CDR2 SYGVKD come from the germline V gene. The CDR3 is CAISEIQGTTGELFF.

This CDR3 is CASSPRTSGASTDTQYF. The chain links TRBV18 to TRBJ2-3; TCRdb picks TRBD2, but there is no DNA to check that call. CDR3 length: 17 residues. CDR1 is KGHSH and CDR2 is LQKENI in the germline V gene.

The chain carries TRBV29-1 and TRBJ1-1. The CDR3 extends over 14 amino acids. Looked up from germline, CDR1 is SQVTM and CDR2 is ANQGSEA. The CDR3: CSVEMWAGGTEAFF.